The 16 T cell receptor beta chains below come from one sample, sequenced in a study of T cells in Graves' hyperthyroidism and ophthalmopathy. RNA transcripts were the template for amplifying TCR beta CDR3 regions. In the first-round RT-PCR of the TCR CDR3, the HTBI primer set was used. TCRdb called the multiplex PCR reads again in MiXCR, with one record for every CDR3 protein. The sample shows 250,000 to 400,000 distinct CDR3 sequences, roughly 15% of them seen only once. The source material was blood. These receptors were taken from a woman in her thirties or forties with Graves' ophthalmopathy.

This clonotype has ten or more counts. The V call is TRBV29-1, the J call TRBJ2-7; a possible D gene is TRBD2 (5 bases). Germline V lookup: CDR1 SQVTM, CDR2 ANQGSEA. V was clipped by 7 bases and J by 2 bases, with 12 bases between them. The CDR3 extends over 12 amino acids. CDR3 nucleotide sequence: TGCAGCGCGACGACTACTCCCTACGAGCAGTACTTC. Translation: CSATTTPYEQYF.

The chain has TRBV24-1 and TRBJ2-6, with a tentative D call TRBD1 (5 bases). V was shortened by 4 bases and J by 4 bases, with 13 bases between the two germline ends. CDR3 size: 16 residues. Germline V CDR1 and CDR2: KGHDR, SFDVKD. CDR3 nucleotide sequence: TGTGCCACCAGTGACGTCAGGGTTTCAGGGGCCAACGTCCTGACTTTC. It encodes CATSDVRVSGANVLTF.

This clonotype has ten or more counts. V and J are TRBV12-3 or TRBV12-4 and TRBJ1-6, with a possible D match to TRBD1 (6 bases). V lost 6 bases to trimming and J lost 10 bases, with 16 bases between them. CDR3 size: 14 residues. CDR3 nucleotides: TGTGCCAGCAGGGGGGCCTTGTCCGCCTCACCCCTCCACTTT. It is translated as CASRGALSASPLHF.

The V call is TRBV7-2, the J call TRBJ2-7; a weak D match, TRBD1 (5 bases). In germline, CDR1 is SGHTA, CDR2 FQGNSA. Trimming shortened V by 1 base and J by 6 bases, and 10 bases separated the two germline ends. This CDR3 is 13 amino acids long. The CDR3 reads CASSLENTGEQYF. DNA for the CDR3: TGTGCCAGCAGCTTAGAAAATACAGGCGAGCAGTACTTC.

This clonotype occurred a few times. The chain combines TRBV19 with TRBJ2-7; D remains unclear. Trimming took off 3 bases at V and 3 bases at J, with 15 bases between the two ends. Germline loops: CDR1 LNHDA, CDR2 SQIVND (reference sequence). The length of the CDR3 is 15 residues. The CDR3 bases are TGTGCCAGTAGTATCCTAGGGTCCACGGTCTACGAGCAGTACTTC. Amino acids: CASSILGSTVYEQYF.

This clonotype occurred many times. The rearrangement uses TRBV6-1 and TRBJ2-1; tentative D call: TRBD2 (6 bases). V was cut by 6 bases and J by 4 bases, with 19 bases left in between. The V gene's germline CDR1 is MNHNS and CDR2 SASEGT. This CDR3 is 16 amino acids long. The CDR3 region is CASSLTRTVGYNEQFF. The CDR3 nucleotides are TGTGCCAGCAGCCTGACTAGGACCGTCGGATACAATGAGCAGTTCTTC.

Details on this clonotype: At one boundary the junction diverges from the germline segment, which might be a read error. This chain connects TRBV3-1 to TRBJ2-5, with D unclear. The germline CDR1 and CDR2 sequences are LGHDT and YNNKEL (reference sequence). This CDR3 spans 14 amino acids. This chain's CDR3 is CASSQVVTIQTQYF. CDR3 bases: TGCGCCAGCAGCCAAGTAGTCACCATCCAGACCCAGTACTTC.

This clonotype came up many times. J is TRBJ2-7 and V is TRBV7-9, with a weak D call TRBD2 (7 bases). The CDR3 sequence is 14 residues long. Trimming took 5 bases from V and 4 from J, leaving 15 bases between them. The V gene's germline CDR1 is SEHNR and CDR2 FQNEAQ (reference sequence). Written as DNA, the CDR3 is TGTGCCAGCAGCGGGGGGGCCCGATCATACGAGCAGTACTTC. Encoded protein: CASSGGARSYEQYF. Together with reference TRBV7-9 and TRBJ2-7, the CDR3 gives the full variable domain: DTGVSQNPRHKITKRGQNVTFRCDPISEHNRLYWYRQTLGQGPEFLTYFQNEAQLEKSRLLSDRFSAERPKGSFSTLEIQRTEQGDSAMYLCASSGGARSYEQYFGPGTRLTVT.

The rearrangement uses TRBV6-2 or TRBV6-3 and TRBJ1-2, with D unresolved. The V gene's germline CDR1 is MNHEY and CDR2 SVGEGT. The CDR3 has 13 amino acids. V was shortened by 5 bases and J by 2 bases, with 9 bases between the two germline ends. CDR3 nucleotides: TGTGCCAGCAGTAACCCGGGAAACTATGGCTACACCTTC. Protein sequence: CASSNPGNYGYTF.

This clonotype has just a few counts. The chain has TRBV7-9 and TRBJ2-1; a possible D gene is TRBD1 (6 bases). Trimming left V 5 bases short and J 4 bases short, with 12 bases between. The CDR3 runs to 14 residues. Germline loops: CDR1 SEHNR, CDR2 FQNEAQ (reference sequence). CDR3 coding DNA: TGTGCCAGCAGCCTATGGACAGAGTACAATGAGCAGTTCTTC. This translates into CASSLWTEYNEQFF.

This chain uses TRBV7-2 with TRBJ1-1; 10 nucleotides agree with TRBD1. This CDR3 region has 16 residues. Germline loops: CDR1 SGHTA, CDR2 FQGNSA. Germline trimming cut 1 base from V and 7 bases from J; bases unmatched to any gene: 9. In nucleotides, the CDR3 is TGTGCCAGCAGCTTAGGCGGGACAGGGGTTAGTAGTGAAGCTTTCTTT. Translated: CASSLGGTGVSSEAFF.

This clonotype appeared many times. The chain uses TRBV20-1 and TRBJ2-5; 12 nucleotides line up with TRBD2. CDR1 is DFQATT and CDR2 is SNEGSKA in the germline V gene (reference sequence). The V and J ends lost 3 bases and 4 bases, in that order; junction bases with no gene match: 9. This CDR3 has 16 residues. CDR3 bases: TGCAGTGCTAGTGCGACTAGCGGGAGATTAAGAGAGACCCAGTACTTC. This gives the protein CSASATSGRLRETQYF.

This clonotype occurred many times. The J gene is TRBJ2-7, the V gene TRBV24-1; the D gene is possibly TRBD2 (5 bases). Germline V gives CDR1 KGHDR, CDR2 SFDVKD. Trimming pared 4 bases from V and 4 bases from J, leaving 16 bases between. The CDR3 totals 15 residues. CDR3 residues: CATSDPTIGPYEQYF. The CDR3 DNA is TGTGCCACCAGTGACCCGACTATTGGCCCGTACGAGCAGTACTTC.

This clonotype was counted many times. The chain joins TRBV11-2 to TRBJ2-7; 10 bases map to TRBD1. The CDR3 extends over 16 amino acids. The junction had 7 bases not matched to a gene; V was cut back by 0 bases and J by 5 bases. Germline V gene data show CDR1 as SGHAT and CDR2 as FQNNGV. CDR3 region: CASSLDLPGTGDEQYF. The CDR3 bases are TGTGCCAGCAGCTTAGATCTGCCAGGGACAGGGGACGAGCAGTACTTC.

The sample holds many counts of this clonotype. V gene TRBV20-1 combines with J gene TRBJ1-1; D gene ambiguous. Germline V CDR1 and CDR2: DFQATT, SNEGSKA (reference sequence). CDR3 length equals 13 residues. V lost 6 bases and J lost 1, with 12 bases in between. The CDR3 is CSAFTRQNTEAFF. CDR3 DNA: TGCAGTGCCTTTACAAGGCAGAACACTGAAGCTTTCTTT.

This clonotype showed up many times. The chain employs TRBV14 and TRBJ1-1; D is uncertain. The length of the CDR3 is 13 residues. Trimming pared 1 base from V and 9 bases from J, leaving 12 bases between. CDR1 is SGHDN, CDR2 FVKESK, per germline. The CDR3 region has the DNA TGTGCCAGCAGCCAAGGTCCGTCCTCCAAAGCTTTCTTT. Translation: CASSQGPSSKAFF.